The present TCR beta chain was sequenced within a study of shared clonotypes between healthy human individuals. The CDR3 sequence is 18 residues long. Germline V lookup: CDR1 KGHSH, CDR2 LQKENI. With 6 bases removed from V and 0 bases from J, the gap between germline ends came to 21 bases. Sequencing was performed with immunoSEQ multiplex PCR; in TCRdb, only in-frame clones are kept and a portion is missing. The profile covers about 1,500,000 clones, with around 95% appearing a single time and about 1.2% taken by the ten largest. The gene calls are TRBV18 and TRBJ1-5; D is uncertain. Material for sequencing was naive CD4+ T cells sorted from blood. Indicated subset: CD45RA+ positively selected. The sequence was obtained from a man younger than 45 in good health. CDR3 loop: CASSPIMGNHYSNQPQHF. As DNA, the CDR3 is TGTGCCAGCTCCCCAATAATGGGGAACCACTATAGCAATCAGCCCCAGCATTTT.